This TCR beta chain was recovered during a study of blood T cells in healthy people across ages. Findings and limits, study-wide: The study regarded diversity estimates from one million T cells as underestimates. Among T cells, TCR beta diversity per million cells dropped roughly linearly as age rose.

On this clonotype itself: No antigen is known for it.

Trimming cost V 3 bases and J 3 bases, with 22 bases left between them. Germline-derived CDR1 and CDR2 are DFQATT and SNEGSKA (reference sequence). This CDR3 is built from 17 residues. Combining a sample-barcoded 5' primer with a J-beta primer mix, a second PCR ran for roughly 6 to 12 cycles. TCRdb recomputed calls from the 5' RACE reads with MiXCR, one row per CDR3 protein. Here the sample spans nearly 1 million distinct CDR3 sequences, 51% being singletons. Sequenced material: blood. The clonotype was recovered from a woman in her fifties or sixties in good health. The rearrangement links TRBV20-1 to TRBJ2-3; no clear D. CDR3 bases: TGCAGTGCTAGGGGCTGGCTTAGACCCACCGGAACAGATACGCAGTATTTT. It yields the protein CSARGWLRPTGTDTQYF.